This T cell receptor beta chain came from a study of early T cells in non-severe SARS-CoV-2 infection. Study context: Unsorted whole blood bulk RNA was sequenced, with unpaired chains.

cDNA molecules, individually, were tagged with unique molecular identifiers. TCRdb re-called the 5' RACE reads through MiXCR, storing one row per CDR3 protein. The repertoire holds over 35,000 distinct CDR3 sequences, roughly 6.1% seen once, with about 20% in the top ten. Details on this clonotype: Its antigen is undetermined.

The CDR3 runs to 16 residues. Germline V gene sequence: CDR1 LGHDT, CDR2 YNNKEL (reference sequence). Trimming shortened V by 1 base and J by 5 bases, and 14 bases separated the two germline ends. Findings of the study overall: The matching step, a VDJdb search, favored anti-spike CD8 responses and missed private and CD4 specificities.

The TCR sequence derives from an adult who was a healthcare worker with PCR-confirmed SARS-CoV-2 infection or an uninfected control (not recorded which). Material: whole blood, obtained at baseline. V usage is TRBV3-1 and J usage is TRBJ2-2, with a weak D call TRBD2 (5 bases). CDR3 in amino acids: CASSQVLSVKTGELFF. The DNA for the CDR3 is TGTGCCAGCAGCCAAGTGCTTAGCGTAAAAACCGGGGAGCTGTTTTTT.